Following are 20 T cell receptor beta chains from one sample sequenced in a study of regulatory T cells in long-lasting Graves disease. Construction of the TCR beta libraries employed iRepertoire HTBI primers in conjunction with Arm-PCR of CDR3 regions. TCRdb re-called the multiplex PCR reads with MiXCR, one entry per CDR3 protein. The table shows 300,000 to 500,000 distinct CDR3 sequences, with around 21% occurring only once. Time point: persistent/refractory GD, antithyroid drugs over 5 years with positive TRAb. RNA extracted from PBMCs served as the sequencing template. Specimen: peripheral blood mononuclear cells (PBMCs), collected when the disease was refractory, from a patient treated with antithyroid drugs. The receptors stem from a female donor with Graves disease.

As for this clonotype: A much larger clone differs by one base, so this may be a read error. The CDR3 reads CASILGENTGELFF. CDR3 DNA sequence: TGTGCCAGCATCCTGGGGGAGAACACCGGGGAGCTGTTTTTT. V and J are TRBV7-6 and TRBJ2-2; perhaps D is TRBD1 or TRBD2 (5 bases each). The V gene lost 7 bases and the J gene lost 1 base, with 10 bases spanning the gap. The CDR3 totals 14 residues. Germline V gene data show CDR1 as SGHVS and CDR2 as FNYEAQ.

This clonotype was seen repeatedly, ten times or more. V usage is TRBV12-3 or TRBV12-4 and J usage is TRBJ1-5; TRBD1 agrees at 7 bases. V dropped 6 bases and J dropped 15; count of bases not matched to a gene: 11. The CDR3 contains 12 residues. CDR3 amino acids: CASSVGDSYPHF. The CDR3 DNA reads TGTGCCAGCAGCGTGGGGGACAGTTATCCGCATTTT.

The sample holds many counts of this clonotype. The rearrangement uses TRBV28 and TRBJ2-7; the match to TRBD2 covers 9 bases. V was pared by 2 bases and J by 3 bases, with 20 bases of the junction left unmatched. The V gene's germline CDR1 is MDHEN and CDR2 SYDVKM. The CDR3 is made up of 20 amino acids. CDR3 sequence reads: CASSLRTLDLLAGVLYEQYF. In nucleotides, the CDR3 is TGTGCCAGCAGTTTACGCACGCTCGACCTACTAGCGGGCGTCCTCTACGAGCAGTACTTC.

This clonotype was seen more than once but under ten times. The chain links TRBV5-1 to TRBJ1-1; D ambiguous. Germline CDR1 SGHRS, CDR2 YFSETQ. Deletions cut 0 bases from V and 6 bases from J, with 12 bases between. The CDR3 sequence is 14 residues long. The CDR3 DNA reads as TGCGCCAGCAGCTTGGAGATACAGCCAGCTGAAGCTTTCTTT. Translating gives CASSLEIQPAEAFF. The full variable domain, rest sourced from reference TRBV5-1 and TRBJ1-1, is KAGVTQTPRYLIKTRGQQVTLSCSPISGHRSVSWYQQTPGQGLQFLFEYFSETQRNKGNFPGRFSGRQFSNSRSEMNVSTLELGDSALYLCASSLEIQPAEAFFGQGTRLTVV.

This clonotype showed up many times. The rearrangement uses TRBV12-3 or TRBV12-4 and TRBJ1-5; no firm D call. With 9 bases removed from V and 5 bases from J, the gap between germline ends came to 11 bases. The CDR3 sequence is 12 residues long. CDR3 sequence (DNA): TGTGCCAGTGGGGTAGGCGATCAGCCCCAGCATTTT. This translates into CASGVGDQPQHF.

The table lists this clonotype with a count of one. The chain uses TRBV5-1 and TRBJ2-7; 7 bases match TRBD1. The CDR3 totals 15 residues. Trimming removed 0 bases from V and 6 bases from J; junction bases left unmatched: 9. The germline gives CDR1 SGHRS, CDR2 YFSETQ. CDR3 coding DNA: TGCGCCAGCAGCTTGGCCAGAGGGGGCGAATTCGAGCAGTACTTC. Protein product: CASSLARGGEFEQYF.

This clonotype was found many times. The CDR3 coding sequence is TGTGCCAGCAACAAAGGGTTGGGACAGGGGACAACCTACGAGCAGTACTTC. Translation: CASNKGLGQGTTYEQYF. The rearrangement links TRBV28 to TRBJ2-7; 10 nucleotides match TRBD1. The germline V gene encodes CDR1 MDHEN and CDR2 SYDVKM. CDR3 length: 17 residues. The V segment lost 7 bases and the J segment 2 bases; nucleotides outside the gene matches: 14.

V gene TRBV11-2 combines with J gene TRBJ2-2, with 9 bases identical to TRBD1. Unmatched junction bases numbered 6, after V lost 5 bases and J lost 2 bases. The germline V gene encodes CDR1 SGHAT and CDR2 FQNNGV. CDR3 length: 16 amino acids. The CDR3 DNA follows: TGTGCCAGCAGCCCCCCGGGACAGGGTAACACCGGGGAGCTGTTTTTT. Its translation: CASSPPGQGNTGELFF.

In this sample, this clonotype turned up many times. The chain is built from TRBV2 and TRBJ2-4; D is possibly TRBD1 (5 bases). CDR1 and CDR2 from the germline V gene are SNHLY and FYNNEI. Trimming pared 6 bases from V and 3 bases from J, leaving 12 bases between. This CDR3 has 14 amino acids. The CDR3 loop is CASRAQGYKNIQYF. The DNA of the CDR3 is TGTGCCAGCAGAGCTCAGGGATACAAAAACATTCAGTACTTC.

This clonotype was observed many times. The rearrangement links TRBV7-2 to TRBJ2-5, with TRBD1 matching 9 bases. This CDR3 region has 15 residues. The germline V gene encodes CDR1 SGHTA and CDR2 FQGNSA. The V and J ends lost 5 bases and 5 bases, in that order; junction bases with no gene match: 9. The CDR3 region is CASSPGTGLGETQYF. For the CDR3, the DNA is TGTGCCAGCAGCCCCGGGACAGGGTTAGGCGAGACCCAGTACTTC.

This clonotype appeared many times. The chain uses TRBV20-1 and TRBJ1-1; TRBD1 is a possible D gene (5 bases). The V gene's germline CDR1 is DFQATT and CDR2 SNEGSKA (reference sequence). The V end was cut by 0 bases, the J end by 3 bases, with 14 bases between. The CDR3 runs to 15 residues. The CDR3 DNA follows: TGCAGTGCTAGAGATAGGGCAGGGTCGCACACTGAAGCTTTCTTT. Protein: CSARDRAGSHTEAFF.

This clonotype occurred many times. The CDR3 region is CASSLSGGLINTEAFF. The DNA for the CDR3 is TGTGCCAGCAGTTTATCGGGGGGACTGATCAACACTGAAGCTTTCTTT. The chain carries TRBV27 and TRBJ1-1; D may be TRBD1 (5 bases). Trimming took 0 bases from V and 2 from J, leaving 13 bases between them. The CDR3 is 16 amino acids. CDR1 and CDR2 from the germline V gene are MNHEY and SMNVEV (reference sequence).

This clonotype has a handful of counts. The chain carries TRBV6-1 and TRBJ2-6; 14 bases map to TRBD2. The CDR3 runs 19 residues. V lost 7 bases and J lost 0; bases outside the gene matches: 8. In germline, CDR1 is MNHNS, CDR2 SASEGT. The CDR3, as DNA: TGTGCCAGCACCGGGACTAGCGGGAGAGGTGGCTCTGGGGCCAACGTCCTGACTTTC. Residues: CASTGTSGRGGSGANVLTF.

The chain has TRBV15 and TRBJ2-5, with TRBD2 identical over 7 bases. Trimming took 6 bases from V and 7 from J; bases not matched to a gene: 8. This CDR3 is 13 amino acids long. CDR1 is LNHNV and CDR2 is YYDKDF in the germline V gene (reference sequence). The CDR3 region is CATSPGRDGTQYF. In nucleotides, the CDR3 is TGTGCCACCAGTCCGGGGAGGGATGGGACCCAGTACTTC.

This clonotype showed up many times. This chain joins TRBV7-3 and TRBJ2-2, with TRBD1 as a possible D gene (5 bases). CDR1 SGHTA and CDR2 FQGTGA come from the germline V gene. V was trimmed by 4 bases and J by 8 bases, leaving 14 bases between them. This CDR3 is built from 14 residues. The CDR3: CASSSNSQGGELFF. DNA of the CDR3: TGTGCCAGCAGCTCCAACTCCCAGGGTGGGGAGCTGTTTTTT.

This clonotype was observed many times. This rearrangement joins TRBV27 to TRBJ1-5; no clear D gene. Germline loops: CDR1 MNHEY, CDR2 SMNVEV (reference sequence). CDR3 length: 12 residues. The V and J ends lost 7 bases and 5 bases respectively, with 9 bases between them. As DNA, the CDR3 is TGTGCCAGCACCACGGGTTATCAGCCCCAGCATTTT. This sequence encodes CASTTGYQPQHF.

The chain joins TRBV20-1 to TRBJ2-5; D gene unclear. Trimming removed 6 bases from V and 5 bases from J, with 10 bases in between. From germline, CDR1 is DFQATT and CDR2 SNEGSKA (reference sequence). The CDR3 runs to 11 residues. Here the CDR3 reads CSAKSPETQYF. CDR3 DNA: TGCAGTGCCAAGAGCCCCGAGACCCAGTACTTC.

This clonotype was found a few times. The CDR3 here is CSARSATFSYEQYF. The CDR3 DNA reads as TGCAGTGCTAGGTCGGCTACCTTCTCCTACGAGCAGTACTTC. The chain has TRBV20-1 and TRBJ2-7; no reliable D call. Germline-derived CDR1 and CDR2 are DFQATT and SNEGSKA (reference sequence). The CDR3 is 14 residues long. Deletions cut 3 bases from V and 0 bases from J, with 12 bases between.

This clonotype has more than one count but fewer than ten. The chain couples TRBV29-1 to TRBJ2-5; D is unresolved. Per the germline V gene, CDR1 is SQVTM and CDR2 is ANQGSEA. There are 11 residues in the CDR3. V lost 5 bases and J lost 4, with 8 bases in between. CDR3 amino acids: CSVRPPETQYF. CDR3 DNA: TGCAGCGTTCGACCCCCAGAGACCCAGTACTTC.

Comment on this clonotype: This may arise from a read error, as a much more abundant clone is one base away. The V gene is TRBV28, the J gene TRBJ1-2; D is ambiguous. CDR3 length: 11 amino acids. Trimming shortened V by 10 bases and J by 12 bases, and 18 bases separated the two germline ends. Germline V gene data show CDR1 as MDHEN and CDR2 as SYDVKM. Here the CDR3 reads CATGRAAHHTF. CDR3 nucleotides: TGTGCCACCGGTCGGGCAGCCCACCACACCTTC.